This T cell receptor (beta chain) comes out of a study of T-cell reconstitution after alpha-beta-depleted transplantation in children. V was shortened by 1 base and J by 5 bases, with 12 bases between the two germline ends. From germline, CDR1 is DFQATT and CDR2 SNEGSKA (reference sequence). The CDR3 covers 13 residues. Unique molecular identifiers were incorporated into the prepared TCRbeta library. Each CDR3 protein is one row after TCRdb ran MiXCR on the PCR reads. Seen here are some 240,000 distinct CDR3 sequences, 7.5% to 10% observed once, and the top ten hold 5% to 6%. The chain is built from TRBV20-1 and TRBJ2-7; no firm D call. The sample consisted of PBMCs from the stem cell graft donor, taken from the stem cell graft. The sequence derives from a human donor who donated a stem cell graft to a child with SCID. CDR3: CSARGGLGHEQYF. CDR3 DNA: TGCAGTGCTAGAGGAGGTCTTGGGCACGAGCAGTACTTC.